This T cell receptor beta chain appears in the sequencing data of a study of cytomegalovirus exposure and HLA in healthy donors. Study-level points and caveats: In a later analysis, common viral pathogens appeared linked to several of the most significant clusters. The likely explanation for a cluster of highly shared sequence variants was sequencing artifact.

The PCR was carried out with 60 Vbeta primers and 13 Jbeta primers. Method: immunoSEQ multiplex PCR; TCRdb's copy keeps in-frame clones and lacks some. The data contain fewer than 200,000 clones, 70% to 90% of them singletons. The study sampled nominally healthy donors, though unrecorded immune exposures were likely. As to this clone: As yet, its antigen is unknown.

Sequencing input: PBMCs. The origin of this receptor is a woman in her 30s in good health and CMV-seronegative.

The CDR3 DNA sequence: TGTGCCAGCAGCCCAACCCCTGGACAGCTCTATGGCTACACCTTC. Translation: CASSPTPGQLYGYTF. The rearrangement joins TRBV4-2 to TRBJ1-2, with TRBD1 as a possible D gene (6 bases). The CDR3 consists of 15 residues. The V gene lost 4 bases and the J gene lost 4 bases, with 16 bases spanning the gap. CDR1 and CDR2 (germline): LGHNA, YNFKEQ.